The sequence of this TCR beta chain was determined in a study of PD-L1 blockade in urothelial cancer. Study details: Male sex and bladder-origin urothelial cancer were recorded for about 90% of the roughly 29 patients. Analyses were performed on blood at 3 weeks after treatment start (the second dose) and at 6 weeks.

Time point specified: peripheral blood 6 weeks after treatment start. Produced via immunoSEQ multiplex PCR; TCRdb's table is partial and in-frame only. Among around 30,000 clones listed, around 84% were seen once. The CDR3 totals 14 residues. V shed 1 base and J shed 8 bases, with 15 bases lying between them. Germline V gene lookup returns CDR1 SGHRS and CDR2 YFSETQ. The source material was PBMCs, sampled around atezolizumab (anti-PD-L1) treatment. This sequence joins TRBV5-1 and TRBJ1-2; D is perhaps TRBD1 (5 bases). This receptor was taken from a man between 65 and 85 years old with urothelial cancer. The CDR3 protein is CASSLNSGGRGYTF. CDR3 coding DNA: TGCGCCAGCAGCTTGAATAGCGGGGGTCGCGGCTACACCTTC.